This T cell receptor (beta chain) came from a study of shared clonotypes between healthy human individuals. Under the authors' procedure: From ImmunoSEQ came sequences covering only the junction and carrying no quality scores, so filtering differed. TCRdb's table, derived via immunoSEQ multiplex PCR, lists solely in-frame clones and lacks some. V and J calls and clone size are copied from that table; D and trimming were computed from the DNA. This sample yields a few million clones, of which about nine tenths are seen a single time; 0.3% to 0.4% belongs to the top ten. Sample: naive CD4+ T cells from PBMCs. Subset noted: CD45RA+ positively selected. This clonotype originated in a man younger than 30 in good health. Some clones in this sample may be carry-over from other donors' samples.

The CDR3 is CASSPLSLSQETQYF. CDR3 DNA sequence: TGCGCCAGCAGCCCGCTCTCACTGAGTCAAGAGACCCAGTACTTC. V and J are TRBV5-1 and TRBJ2-5; D is uncertain. Germline V CDR1 and CDR2: SGHRS, YFSETQ. The CDR3 has 15 amino acids. V was shortened by 4 bases and J by 2 bases, with 15 bases between the two germline ends.